One sample yielded the 26 T cell receptor beta chains listed below, sequenced in a study of tumor and adjacent non-tumor tissue in lung cancer. A modified ARM-PCR protocol with three rounds of nested PCR amplified TCRbeta. TCRdb re-derived calls from the multiplex PCR reads in MiXCR, one entry per CDR3 protein. The sample gives some 100,000 distinct CDR3 sequences, roughly two thirds of which show up once; approximately 18% is in the top ten. RNA was extracted from bulk tissue without any cell sorting. This non-tumor lung sample came from over 3 cm beyond the tumor edge. Sequencing was done on a sample of distant non-tumor lung tissue. These receptors came from a man aged 25 to 45 with non-small cell lung cancer.

The count of this clonotype is one. The chain carries TRBV11-2 and TRBJ1-1; TRBD1 is a possible D gene (6 bases). Germline values: CDR1 SGHAT, CDR2 FQNNGV. The CDR3 runs 14 residues. V dropped 9 bases and J dropped 3 bases, with 17 bases sitting between them. CDR3 in amino acids: CARSPRGYDTEAFF. CDR3 DNA: TGTGCCAGGAGTCCCAGGGGCTATGACACTGAAGCTTTCTTT.

The sample holds a few counts of this clonotype. The chain joins TRBV30 to TRBJ1-2; D gene ambiguous. The V gene lost 2 bases and the J gene lost 5 bases, with 9 bases spanning the gap. CDR1 GTSNPN and CDR2 SVGIG come from the germline V gene (reference sequence). The CDR3 spans 12 residues. CDR3: CAWSREGYGYTF. Written as DNA, the CDR3 is TGTGCCTGGAGTCGAGAGGGATATGGCTACACCTTC. Complete variable domain (other parts from reference TRBV30 and TRBJ1-2): SQTIHQWPATLVQPVGSPLSLECTVEGTSNPNLYWYRQAAGRGLQLLFYSVGIGQISSEVPQNLSASRPQDRQFILSSKKLLLSDSGFYLCAWSREGYGYTFGSGTRLTVV.

A note on this clonotype: The CDR3 does not close with the conserved phenylalanine or tryptophan, likely indicating a read error. The rearrangement joins TRBV13 to TRBJ1-1; D is possibly TRBD1 (6 bases). Trimming cost V 5 bases and J 10 bases, with 14 bases left between them. Germline V gene sequence: CDR1 PRHDT, CDR2 FYEKMQ (reference sequence). CDR3 length: 12 amino acids. CDR3 sequence (DNA): TGTGCCAGCAGCGGACGGGGGCTGCGAGCTTTCATC. This translates into CASSGRGLRAFI.

About this clonotype itself: A junction end diverges from the germline sequence, so it may reflect a read error. This chain joins TRBV20-1 and TRBJ1-6, with a weak D call TRBD1 (6 bases). This CDR3 region has 16 residues. Germline values: CDR1 DFQATT, CDR2 SNEGSKA (reference sequence). CDR3 protein: CSARDNYGGVNSSLHF. As DNA, the CDR3 is TGCAGTGCTAGAGATAATTACGGGGGCGTCAATTCATCCCTCCACTTC.

Concerning this clonotype: The CDR3 end shows no conserved phenylalanine or tryptophan, and so a read error is likely. The V call is TRBV6-5, the J call TRBJ1-1, with D uncertain. Germline values: CDR1 MNHEY, CDR2 SVGAGI. The CDR3 is 13 amino acids. Here the CDR3 reads CASSYPGNTEAFI. CDR3 coding DNA: TGCGCCAGCAGTTACCCCGGGAACACTGAAGCTTTCATT.

CDR3 DNA sequence: TGTGTCTGCAGTCCAACCCGCCACGAGCAGTACTTC. It specifies CVCSPTRHEQYF. The gene calls are TRBV12-3 or TRBV12-4 and TRBJ2-7; D unclear. The CDR3 has 12 amino acids.

CDR3 nucleotide sequence: TGTGCCAGCAGCTTCAGCGGGGGGGGTGACAATGAGCAGTTCTTC. Protein product: CASSFSGGGDNEQFF. The chain has TRBV5-4 and TRBJ2-1, with 10 bases lining up with TRBD2. With V trimmed by 2 bases and J by 5 bases, 4 bases remained unmatched. The germline gives CDR1 SGHNT, CDR2 YYREEE (reference sequence). There are 15 residues in the CDR3.

As concerns this clonotype: The conserved final phenylalanine or tryptophan is absent from the CDR3, which likely points to a read error. The rearrangement joins TRBV11-2 to TRBJ1-2, with 11 bases lining up with TRBD1. The CDR3 has 14 amino acids. CDR1 and CDR2 from the germline V gene are SGHAT and FQNNGV. CDR3 bases: TGCGCCAGCAGGGGACAGGGGGAGGACAATGGCTACACCCTC. It is translated as CASRGQGEDNGYTL.

This chain uses TRBV20-1 with TRBJ2-3; 9 bases fit TRBD2. The CDR3 covers 14 residues. Germline loops: CDR1 DFQATT, CDR2 SNEGSKA (reference sequence). CDR3 amino acids: CNDTGGLALDTQYF. The CDR3 bases are TGCAATGATACCGGTGGACTAGCGTTGGATACGCAGTATTTT.

For this clonotype: At one boundary the junction diverges from the germline segment, which might be a read error. J is TRBJ2-2 and V is TRBV6-2 or TRBV6-3, with D perhaps being TRBD1 or TRBD2 (5 bases each). CDR3 size: 14 residues. The germline V gene has CDR1 MNHEY and CDR2 SVGEGT. CDR3 region: CASSSQGHTGKLLF. CDR3 bases: TGTGCCAGCAGCTCCCAGGGCCACACCGGGAAGCTGTTATTT.

The chain joins TRBV11-2 to TRBJ1-1; 12 bases agree with TRBD1. J lost 4 bases, V lost 5 bases, and 8 bases had no gene match. The CDR3 totals 16 residues. Germline CDR1 SGHAT, CDR2 FQNNGV. The CDR3 DNA sequence: TGTGCCAGCAGCCCTTGGGACAGGGGGCGAGTCACTGAAGCTTTCTTT. Translating gives CASSPWDRGRVTEAFF.

With respect to this clonotype: Sequence at one end of the junction differs from germline and may be a read error. The chain recombines TRBV20-1 with TRBJ2-7, with 8 bases identical to TRBD2. Germline loops: CDR1 DFQATT, CDR2 SNEGSKA (reference sequence). The CDR3 consists of 13 residues. The CDR3 bases are TGCAGTGCTAGAGTCCCGGGGGGGTGGGAGCAATACTTC. This gives the protein CSARVPGGWEQYF.

In regard to this clonotype: One end of the junction fails to match germline, which may point to a read error. The rearrangement joins TRBV11-2 to TRBJ2-5; D gene ambiguous. The CDR3 consists of 12 residues. Germline V gives CDR1 SGHAT, CDR2 FQNNGV. Here the CDR3 DNA reads TGTACCAGCAGCTGGTCGGGAGAGACCCAGTACTTC. Protein sequence: CTSSWSGETQYF.

Concerning this clonotype itself: Here the CDR3 omits its conserved ending phenylalanine or tryptophan, so a read error is the likely source. The V gene is TRBV6-6, the J gene TRBJ2-3, with TRBD2 matching over 12 bases. Germline V gene lookup returns CDR1 MNHNY and CDR2 SVGAGI (reference sequence). The CDR3 is 15 residues long. The CDR3 spells CTSRFTSGGPDTQYL. Here the CDR3 DNA reads TGTACCAGCAGATTTACTAGCGGGGGGCCCGATACGCAGTATTTG.

Details on this clonotype: A much larger clone differs from this one at a single base, so this may be a read error. The chain has TRBV20-1 and TRBJ2-3; D may be TRBD2 (5 bases). This CDR3 is 11 amino acids long. CDR1 is DFQATT and CDR2 is SNEGSKA in the germline V gene (reference sequence). The CDR3 loop reads CSARREDTLYF. Here the CDR3 DNA reads TGCAGTGCTAGGAGGGAAGATACGCTGTATTTT.

This CDR3 is CSSTNNPGLAPYEQFF. In DNA form, the CDR3 reads TGTTCTAGCACAAACAATCCGGGACTAGCGCCCTATGAGCAGTTCTTC. The rearrangement links TRBV28 to TRBJ2-1; 10 positions match TRBD2. This CDR3 region has 16 residues. Per germline, CDR1 MDHEN and CDR2 SYDVKM.

A note on this clonotype: A read error may account for a junction end that differs from germline. The V and J genes are TRBV20-1 and TRBJ2-2, with TRBD2 matching over 7 bases. The CDR3 runs 16 residues. The germline gives CDR1 DFQATT, CDR2 SNEGSKA (reference sequence). The CDR3 bases are TGCAGTGTTAGAGATGAAAAGCGGGGTAACACCGGGGAGCTGTTTTTC. Protein sequence: CSVRDEKRGNTGELFF.

The CDR3 region is CSADGVTGNGYEQYF. CDR3 nucleotide sequence: TGCAGCGCTGACGGGGTAACAGGTAATGGATACGAGCAGTACTTC. J is TRBJ2-7 and V is TRBV29-1; TRBD1 or TRBD2 may be the D gene (5 bases each). Trimming shortened V by 7 bases and J by 4 bases, and 23 bases separated the two germline ends. In germline, CDR1 is SQVTM, CDR2 ANQGSEA. This CDR3 contains 15 residues.

This clonotype came up many times. The J gene is TRBJ2-1, the V gene TRBV7-8; D is ambiguous. The CDR3 length is 12 residues. Germline loops: CDR1 SGHVS, CDR2 FQNEAQ. The V end was cut by 1 base, the J end by 8 bases, with 6 bases between. CDR3 amino acids: CASSLGLDEQFF. As DNA, the CDR3 is TGTGCCAGCAGCTTAGGGTTGGATGAGCAGTTCTTC. Supplemented by reference TRBV7-8 and TRBJ2-1, the full variable domain reads GAGVSQSPRYKVAKRGQDVALRCDPISGHVSLFWYQQALGQGPEFLTYFQNEAQLDKSGLPSDRFFAERPEGSVSTLKIQRTQQEDSAVYLCASSLGLDEQFFGPGTRLTVL.

The J gene is TRBJ2-7, the V gene TRBV25-1, with D perhaps being TRBD1 or TRBD2 (5 bases each). This CDR3 spans 12 amino acids. Germline V gene sequence: CDR1 MGHDK, CDR2 SYGVNS. Trimming shortened V by 3 bases and J by 10 bases, and 13 bases separated the two germline ends. The CDR3 sequence is CASSEGPRFQYF. In DNA form, the CDR3 reads TGTGCCAGCAGTGAGGGACCACGGTTTCAGTACTTC.

The V and J genes are TRBV12-3 or TRBV12-4 and TRBJ1-1, with 7 bases lining up with TRBD1. The CDR3 runs 14 residues. The J segment lost 0 bases and the V segment lost 6 bases, leaving 4 bases of the junction unmatched. CDR3 DNA sequence: TGTGCCAGCAGCCAGGGACAGCTGAACACTGAAGCTTTCTTT. It is translated as CASSQGQLNTEAFF.

This clonotype was seen repeatedly, ten times or more. The chain recombines TRBV5-4 with TRBJ1-2, with D unclear. This CDR3 is built from 14 residues. Germline V gene data show CDR1 as SGHNT and CDR2 as YYREEE (reference sequence). Trimming left V 0 bases short and J 2 bases short, with 8 bases between. The CDR3 loop is CASSLGASNYGYTF. CDR3 DNA sequence: TGTGCCAGCAGCTTGGGAGCCTCGAACTATGGCTACACCTTC.

A word on this clonotype: The germline gene is not matched at one end of the junction; a read error may be the cause. V is TRBV29-1 and J is TRBJ2-5, with 8 bases lining up with TRBD2. CDR1 and CDR2 from the germline V gene are SQVTM and ANQGSEA. The CDR3 contains 14 residues. The chain's CDR3 is CSVNWRGVGETRYF. The CDR3 DNA sequence: TGCAGCGTTAATTGGCGGGGGGTAGGCGAGACCCGGTACTTC.

At least ten counts were recorded for this clonotype. The V and J genes are TRBV20-1 and TRBJ2-3; TRBD2 might be the D (5 bases). The CDR3 totals 13 residues. Germline values: CDR1 DFQATT, CDR2 SNEGSKA (reference sequence). V lost 5 bases, J lost 3 bases, and 12 bases lay in between. The CDR3 region is CSAPAGGTDTQYF. Written as DNA, the CDR3 is TGCAGTGCTCCGGCCGGAGGAACAGATACGCAGTATTTT.

This chain uses TRBV6-1 with TRBJ2-1; D gene uncertain. CDR1 is MNHNS, CDR2 SASEGT, per germline. The CDR3 extends over 12 amino acids. Deletions cut 2 bases from V and 8 bases from J, with 7 bases between. In DNA, the CDR3 is TGTGCCAGCAGTGAATGGCCCGATGAGCAGTTCTTC. Translation gives CASSEWPDEQFF.

A remark on this clonotype: A junction end diverges from the germline sequence, so it may reflect a read error. The genes are TRBV11-1 and TRBJ2-7; D is perhaps TRBD1 or TRBD2 (5 bases each). CDR3 length: 15 residues. Germline CDR1 reads SGHAT; CDR2 reads FQDESV (reference sequence). The CDR3 is CASSLDASREYEQYF. The CDR3 coding sequence is TGTGCCAGTAGCTTAGATGCTAGCAGGGAGTACGAGCAGTACTTC.